The clone carrying this TCR beta chain was counted a few times. What it binds is unknown. This record comes from a study of vaccination and CD4 T cells after COVID-19. V gave up 4 bases and J gave up 3 bases, with 9 bases separating them. Germline CDR1 reads DFQATT; CDR2 reads SNEGSKA (reference sequence). The CDR3 consists of 12 residues. The sample's treatment: approximately 10-day PBMC culture with coronavirus spike peptide pools or control peptides (ViraFEST assay). Using peptide pools, antigen-specific T cells were expanded in ViraFEST before TCRs were sequenced. An Oncomine TCR Beta short-read assay was used to sequence the DNA from cultured CD4+ T cells. Using its own MiXCR run on the PCR reads, TCRdb lists one record per CDR3 protein. The table records about 10,000 distinct CDR3 sequences, approximately 57% of them present only once.

V and J are TRBV20-1 and TRBJ1-2, with D possibly being TRBD1 (6 bases). The sequenced sample was CD4+ T cells from blood, cultured in vitro. The sequence came from a human donor who had recovered from COVID-19. The DNA for the CDR3 is TGCAGTGCTACAGGGGCGGACTATGGCTACACCTTC. Translating it yields CSATGADYGYTF.